Below, 10 T cell receptor beta chains from the same sample are listed, as sequenced in a study of blood T cell repertoires in COVID-19. Assay: immunoSEQ multiplex PCR; the TCRdb copy retains only in-frame clones and omits some. The table shows hundreds of thousands of clones, with approximately 80% occurring only once. Material: peripheral blood. These receptors were taken from a woman between 40 and 50 years old with active or convalescent COVID-19.

The chain combines TRBV13 with TRBJ1-1; no clear D. The CDR3 totals 16 residues. The V gene lost 2 bases and the J gene lost 6 bases, with 19 bases spanning the gap. CDR1 PRHDT and CDR2 FYEKMQ come from the germline V gene (reference sequence). The CDR3 sequence: CASSLNYAKEGSEAFF. DNA for the CDR3: TGTGCCAGCAGCTTAAACTACGCCAAAGAGGGTTCTGAAGCTTTCTTT.

This clone was detected only a few times. The chain is built from TRBV5-1 and TRBJ1-6, with D unclear. CDR3 length: 17 residues. The V gene lost 1 base and the J gene lost 0 bases, with 11 bases spanning the gap. CDR1 and CDR2 (germline): SGHRS, YFSETQ. The CDR3, as DNA: TGCGCCAGCAGCTTGAGCGGGGAGAGCTCCTATAATTCACCCCTCCACTTT. Protein sequence: CASSLSGESSYNSPLHF.

The V call is TRBV2, the J call TRBJ1-5; perhaps TRBD1 as D (6 bases). This CDR3 has 15 residues. CDR1 SNHLY and CDR2 FYNNEI come from the germline V gene. Deletions cut 2 bases from V and 3 bases from J, with 11 bases between. The CDR3 sequence is CASSEQGLINQPQHF. CDR3 coding DNA: TGTGCCAGCAGTGAACAGGGGTTGATCAATCAGCCCCAGCATTTT.

V and J are TRBV4-1 and TRBJ2-7; 7 positions agree with TRBD1. The CDR3 is 15 residues long. V was clipped by 4 bases and J by 0 bases; unmatched bases: 6. From germline, CDR1 is MGHRA and CDR2 YSYEKL. The CDR3 DNA reads as TGCGCCAGCAGCCGGGAGACAGGGTCCTCCTACGAGCAGTACTTC. Translating it yields CASSRETGSSYEQYF.

The V and J genes are TRBV7-2 and TRBJ2-7; D might be TRBD2 (5 bases). This CDR3 region has 12 residues. V shed 1 base and J shed 9 bases, with 10 bases lying between them. CDR1 and CDR2 from the germline V gene are SGHTA and FQGNSA. The CDR3 sequence: CASSLGEIGQYF. CDR3 sequence (DNA): TGTGCCAGCAGCTTAGGGGAGATCGGGCAGTACTTC.

This chain links TRBV6-4 with TRBJ2-3; a possible D gene is TRBD2 (7 bases). The CDR3 totals 15 residues. Trimming left V 0 bases short and J 4 bases short, with 11 bases between. Germline-derived CDR1 and CDR2 are MRHNA and SNTAGT. CDR3 amino acids: CASSDSGGGPDTQYF. The DNA for the CDR3 is TGTGCCAGCAGTGACTCAGGGGGGGGCCCAGATACGCAGTATTTT.

V is TRBV12-3 or TRBV12-4 and J is TRBJ1-1; D unresolved. The CDR3 sequence is 13 residues long. V was cut by 6 bases and J by 2 bases, with 10 bases left in between. This CDR3 reads CASSYTANTEAFF. For the CDR3, the DNA is TGTGCCAGCAGCTACACAGCTAACACTGAAGCTTTCTTT.

In its sample, this clone was seen once. J is TRBJ1-4 and V is TRBV2; D not certain. Germline CDR1 is SNHLY and CDR2 is FYNNEI. V lost 6 bases and J lost 3, with 11 bases in between. The CDR3 consists of 14 residues. CDR3 in DNA: TGTGCCAGCAGGGCAGGATGGTCTAATGAAAAACTGTTTTTT. Its protein product is CASRAGWSNEKLFF.

J is TRBJ2-1 and V is TRBV27, with unresolved D. The CDR3 loop spans 11 amino acids. Per germline, CDR1 MNHEY and CDR2 SMNVEV (reference sequence). V lost 2 bases, J lost 14 bases, and 10 bases lay in between. CDR3 coding DNA: TGTGCCAGCAGTTTAGGGCTCAACGAGTTCTTC. Amino acid sequence: CASSLGLNEFF.

CDR3 sequence (DNA): TGTGCCAGCAGCCAAGGCGGGGGGTCTGGAAACACCATATATTTT. Translation gives CASSQGGGSGNTIYF. The J gene is TRBJ1-3, the V gene TRBV7-3; weak D call: TRBD1 (5 bases). Germline V CDR1 and CDR2: SGHTA, FQGTGA. Trimming stripped 5 bases from V and 1 base from J, with 12 bases between. This CDR3 contains 15 residues.